These 16 T cell receptor beta chains came from one sample sequenced in a study of shared clonotypes between healthy human individuals (dated by TCRdb to 2019 to 2021). Libraries were built with the immunoSEQ multiplex PCR assay. TCRdb mirrors the immuneACCESS table, restricted to in-frame sequences. Some clones are absent from its copies; in checked studies, under half trace to an unresolved V gene, and the reason for the others is unknown. The sample includes about 490,000 clones, with 70% to 80% observed a single time. The top ten clonotypes cover around 11% of the sample. The sample was PBMCs. The receptors derive from a middle-aged woman in good health. Some clones in this sample may be carry-over from other donors' samples.

This rearrangement joins TRBV11-2 to TRBJ1-1; no definite D call. CDR1 is SGHAT, CDR2 FQNNGV, per germline. This CDR3 has 14 residues. V lost 4 bases, J lost 0 bases, and 9 bases lay in between. This CDR3 is CASSYSHMNTEAFF. The CDR3 DNA reads TGTGCCAGCAGCTATAGTCACATGAACACTGAAGCTTTCTTT.

This rearrangement joins TRBV28 to TRBJ2-1; 10 bases are a match to TRBD2. Germline V gene data show CDR1 as MDHEN and CDR2 as SYDVKM. This CDR3 has 14 amino acids. The J segment lost 10 bases and the V segment lost 7 bases, leaving 10 bases of the junction unmatched. As DNA, the CDR3 is TGTGCCAGCACGAGGACTAGCGGCCTCCAGGAGCAGTTCTTC. Its protein product is CASTRTSGLQEQFF.

This clone turned up a few times. This chain connects TRBV29-1 to TRBJ1-1, with 7 positions matching TRBD1. Germline CDR1 SQVTM, CDR2 ANQGSEA. This CDR3 spans 14 amino acids. The J segment lost 3 bases and the V segment lost 7 bases, leaving 11 bases of the junction unmatched. The CDR3 DNA follows: TGCAGCGCCACCAGACAGGGTCGGGACACTGAAGCTTTCTTT. Residues: CSATRQGRDTEAFF.

The V and J genes are TRBV19 and TRBJ2-1, with 10 nucleotides matching TRBD2. This CDR3 is 15 amino acids long. CDR1 is LNHDA and CDR2 is SQIVND in the germline V gene (reference sequence). Unmatched junction bases numbered 6, after V lost 6 bases and J lost 4 bases. The CDR3 nucleotides are TGTGCCAGTAGACCAACTAGCGGGAATTACAATGAGCAGTTCTTC. Amino acids: CASRPTSGNYNEQFF.

The chain joins TRBV11-2 to TRBJ2-1, with 16 bases identical to TRBD2. This CDR3 contains 15 residues. The V segment lost 4 bases and the J segment 9 bases; nucleotides outside the gene matches: 3. Germline CDR1 reads SGHAT; CDR2 reads FQNNGV. The CDR3 nucleotides are TGTGCCAGCAGCTGGGGACTAGCGGGAGGGGCTGAGCAGTTCTTC. Its protein product is CASSWGLAGGAEQFF. The whole variable domain, filled in from reference TRBV11-2 and TRBJ2-1, reads EAGVAQSPRYKIIEKRQSVAFWCNPISGHATLYWYQQILGQGPKLLIQFQNNGVVDDSQLPKDRFSAERLKGVDSTLKIQPAKLEDSAVYLCASSWGLAGGAEQFFGPGTRLTVL.

The gene calls are TRBV27 and TRBJ2-3; 7 bases fit TRBD1. The CDR3 totals 14 residues. V shed 6 bases and J 3 bases; nucleotides not matched to a gene: 6. Germline CDR1 reads MNHEY; CDR2 reads SMNVEV (reference sequence). In DNA, the CDR3 is TGTGCCAGCAGATTCGCAGGGGGAACAGATACGCAGTATTTT. It translates to CASRFAGGTDTQYF.

The chain has TRBV21-1 and TRBJ2-7; the table's D gene call, TRBD1, was not cross checked with the DNA. TRBV21-1 is tagged as a pseudogene. This CDR3 has 15 residues. The CDR3, as DNA: TGTGCCAGCAAAGATGCAAGACAGTCCCCCTACGAGCAGTACTTC. Translation gives CASKDARQSPYEQYF.

This clone was found many times. The chain is built from TRBV11-2 and TRBJ2-7; D is possibly TRBD2 (5 bases). The ends were cut back, 4 bases at V and 2 bases at J, with 18 bases in the middle. Per the germline V gene, CDR1 is SGHAT and CDR2 is FQNNGV. This CDR3 region has 16 residues. The CDR3 sequence: CASSSYPRGATYEQYF. As DNA, the CDR3 is TGTGCCAGCAGCTCCTATCCACGGGGTGCAACCTACGAGCAGTACTTC. The full variable domain, completed using reference TRBV11-2 and TRBJ2-7, is EAGVAQSPRYKIIEKRQSVAFWCNPISGHATLYWYQQILGQGPKLLIQFQNNGVVDDSQLPKDRFSAERLKGVDSTLKIQPAKLEDSAVYLCASSSYPRGATYEQYFGPGTRLTVT.

This clone was detected once. The V gene is TRBV5-8, the J gene TRBJ1-4; D is perhaps TRBD1 (5 bases). The CDR3 is 13 residues long. V lost 1 base and J 4 bases, leaving 5 bases between the germline ends. Germline CDR1 reads SGHTS; CDR2 reads YDEGEE. The CDR3 loop reads CASSLQGNEKLFF. The CDR3 DNA reads TGTGCCAGCAGCTTGCAGGGTAATGAAAAACTGTTTTTT. The whole variable domain, remainder taken from reference TRBV5-8 and TRBJ1-4, is EAGVTQSPTHLIKTRGQQATLRCSPISGHTSVYWYQQALGLGLQFLLWYDEGEERNRGNFPPRFSGRQFPNYSSELNVNALELEDSALYLCASSLQGNEKLFFGSGTQLSVL.

The V call is TRBV28, the J call TRBJ1-2; the D is unclear. V lost 4 bases and J lost 0, with 9 bases in between. Germline loops: CDR1 MDHEN, CDR2 SYDVKM. This CDR3 has 14 amino acids. CDR3 DNA: TGTGCCAGCAGTTGGAGAAGGACTAACTATGGCTACACCTTC. Encoded protein: CASSWRRTNYGYTF.

The V call is TRBV25-1, the J call TRBJ1-5; D is unresolved. The germline CDR1 and CDR2 sequences are MGHDK and SYGVNS. Trimming left V 3 bases short and J 1 base short, with 7 bases between. The CDR3 is 14 amino acids. The CDR3: CASSDYRSNQPQHF. The CDR3 region has the DNA TGTGCCAGCAGTGATTACAGAAGCAATCAGCCCCAGCATTTT.

The gene calls are TRBV19 and TRBJ2-1; TRBD2 aligns across 11 bases. The V gene's germline CDR1 is LNHDA and CDR2 SQIVND (reference sequence). The CDR3 has 15 amino acids. Trimming took 1 base from V and 4 from J; bases not matched to a gene: 0. The CDR3 nucleotides read TGTGCCAGTAGTATAGGGACTAGCGGGTACAATGAGCAGTTCTTC. Translation: CASSIGTSGYNEQFF.

The V gene is TRBV5-1, the J gene TRBJ2-6; D call uncertain. This CDR3 region has 16 residues. V lost 2 bases and J lost 0, with 9 bases in between. CDR1 is SGHRS and CDR2 is YFSETQ in the germline V gene. CDR3 DNA sequence: TGCGCCAGCAGCTTATCAGGTAGCTCTGGGGCCAACGTCCTGACTTTC. This translates into CASSLSGSSGANVLTF.

This chain links TRBV11-1 with TRBJ2-1; D may be TRBD1 (6 bases). Trimming took off 5 bases at V and 6 bases at J, with 14 bases between the two ends. This CDR3 has 14 residues. Germline CDR1 reads SGHAT; CDR2 reads FQDESV (reference sequence). In DNA form, the CDR3 reads TGTGCCAGCAGCCCTAACAGGGTACTCAATGAGCAGTTCTTC. It specifies CASSPNRVLNEQFF. The complete variable domain, with remaining parts taken from reference TRBV11-1 and TRBJ2-1, reads EAEVAQSPRYKITEKSQAVAFWCDPISGHATLYWYRQILGQGPELLVQFQDESVVDDSQLPKDRFSAERLKGVDSTLKIQPAELGDSAMYLCASSPNRVLNEQFFGPGTRLTVL.

In the case of this clone: Mismatch with germline at one junction end may stem from a read error. The rearrangement uses TRBV2 and TRBJ2-7; 12 bases match TRBD2. The germline CDR1 and CDR2 sequences are SNHLY and FYNNEI. The length of the CDR3 is 12 residues. CDR3 sequence: CDSGGLAGEQHF. CDR3 coding DNA: TGTGACAGCGGGGGACTAGCGGGCGAGCAGCACTTC.

V gene TRBV28 combines with J gene TRBJ1-1; D might be TRBD1 (5 bases). The germline V gene has CDR1 MDHEN and CDR2 SYDVKM. The CDR3 has 15 residues. Trimming took 6 bases from V and 1 from J, leaving 15 bases between them. The CDR3 loop reads CASRPPLGGNTEAFF. The CDR3 region has the DNA TGTGCCAGCAGGCCTCCACTGGGGGGGAACACTGAAGCTTTCTTT.